This T cell receptor (beta chain) was profiled in a study of blood T cell repertoires in COVID-19. Study information: Samples representing acute and convalescent COVID-19 were sourced from the United States, Italy and Spain. Sources were T cells, B-cell-depleted T cells, or PBMCs; the material itself was cDNA or gDNA.

Per the original methods: Reference gene primer amplification gave estimated nucleated cell counts. Measured with immunoSEQ multiplex PCR; TCRdb has only the in-frame clones, and not every one. The V and J calls and clone size were taken over from that table, and D and trimming were inferred from the DNA. The sample contains approximately 340,000 clones, around four fifths of which appear only once. V trimming: 2 bases; J trimming: 4 bases; junction bases outside the gene matches: 6. From germline, CDR1 is SGHDN and CDR2 FVKESK. The CDR3 runs to 15 residues. This TCR derives from a man aged 25-45 years with active or convalescent COVID-19. The sample comprised peripheral blood. The rearrangement links TRBV14 to TRBJ1-2; 8 positions agree with TRBD1. CDR3 loop: CASSQPGQGSYGYTF. The CDR3 DNA reads as TGTGCCAGCAGCCAACCCGGACAGGGAAGCTATGGCTACACCTTC.